These 4 T cell receptor beta chains were all obtained from the same sample, sequenced in a study of blood T cell repertoires in COVID-19. This table comes from immunoSEQ multiplex PCR, and its TCRdb copy is limited to in-frame clones, with some not included. This table holds more than 75,000 clones, roughly nine tenths found once. Sequencing was performed on peripheral blood. Receptors were obtained from a man aged 50 to 60 with acute or convalescent COVID-19.

The chain recombines TRBV18 with TRBJ1-4; TRBD1 matches at 7 bases. Germline CDR1 KGHSH, CDR2 LQKENI. The CDR3 loop spans 14 amino acids. Trimming cost V 6 bases and J 6 bases; bases outside gene matches: 7. The CDR3 loop reads CASSQGQQDEKLFF. CDR3 coding DNA: TGTGCCAGCTCCCAGGGACAGCAAGATGAAAAACTGTTTTTT.

The chain joins TRBV6-5 to TRBJ1-5; 7 bases fit TRBD1. Germline V gene sequence: CDR1 MNHEY, CDR2 SVGAGI. The CDR3 extends over 15 amino acids. Trimming took 6 bases from V and 2 from J; bases not matched to a gene: 7. CDR3 residues: CASSVDRAGNQPQHF. CDR3 sequence (DNA): TGTGCCAGCAGCGTCGACAGGGCGGGCAATCAGCCCCAGCATTTT.

The CDR3 region has the DNA TGTGCCAGCAGTCCAGGGGGCAATGAGCAGTTCTTC. Protein sequence: CASSPGGNEQFF. The chain couples TRBV27 to TRBJ2-1; 7 bases align to TRBD1. This CDR3 spans 12 amino acids. Germline CDR1 MNHEY, CDR2 SMNVEV (reference sequence). V dropped 5 bases and J dropped 6; count of bases not matched to a gene: 1.

The chain joins TRBV6-5 to TRBJ2-2; 9 bases match TRBD1. The CDR3 runs 14 residues. Germline lookup yields CDR1 MNHEY and CDR2 SVGAGI. Trimming at V came to 11 bases and at J to 4 bases, leaving 8 bases not matched to a gene. The CDR3 loop is CAFGQGLGTGELFF. The CDR3 DNA sequence: TGTGCCTTTGGACAGGGGTTGGGCACCGGGGAGCTGTTTTTT.